This T cell receptor (beta chain) is drawn from a study of Ad26.COV2.S vaccination and SARS-CoV-2 variants. About the study: COV1001, an Ad26.COV2.S trial, supplied this vaccine-arm donor. Study-wide points: The study found similar non-spike TCR breadth in vaccine and placebo recipients.

Treatment noted: some 19 received Ad26.COV2.S at low or high dose, single or two shots; roughly five received placebo; per-sample allocation not given. Specimen acquisition occurred on day 63 following the initial vaccine or placebo injection. An Ad26 vector was used to express Wuhan-strain SARS-CoV-2 spike as the vaccine. The V gene's germline CDR1 is DFQATT and CDR2 SNEGSKA (reference sequence). Trimming left V 3 bases short and J 3 bases short, with 12 bases between. CDR3 length equals 14 residues. Assay: immunoSEQ multiplex PCR; the TCRdb copy retains only in-frame clones and omits some. In the table there are about 440,000 clones, less than 95% of which are singletons. Details on this clone: Its cognate antigen is unknown.

The TCR comes from a person aged 18-65 years who received the Ad26.COV2.S COVID-19 vaccine or a placebo. Sequencing was performed on peripheral blood, taken in a trial of Ad26.COV2.S vaccine versus placebo. The chain links TRBV20-1 to TRBJ1-5, with D uncertain. CDR3 loop: CSASPGEFNQPQHF. CDR3 nucleotide sequence: TGCAGTGCTAGTCCCGGGGAGTTCAATCAGCCCCAGCATTTT.